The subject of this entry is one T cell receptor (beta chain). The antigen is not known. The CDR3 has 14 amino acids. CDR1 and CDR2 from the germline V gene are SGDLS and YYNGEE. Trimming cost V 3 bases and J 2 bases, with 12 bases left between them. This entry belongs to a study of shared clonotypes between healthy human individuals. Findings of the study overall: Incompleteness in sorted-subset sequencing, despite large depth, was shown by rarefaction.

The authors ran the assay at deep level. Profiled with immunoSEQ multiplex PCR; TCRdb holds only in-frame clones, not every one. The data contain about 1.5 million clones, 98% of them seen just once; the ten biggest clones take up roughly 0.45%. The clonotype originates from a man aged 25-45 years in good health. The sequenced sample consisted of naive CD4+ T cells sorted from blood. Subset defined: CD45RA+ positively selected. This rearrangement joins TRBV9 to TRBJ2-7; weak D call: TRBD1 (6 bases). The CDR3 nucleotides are TGTGCCAGCAGCGCCGGGACACCTCCCTACGAGCAGTACTTC. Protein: CASSAGTPPYEQYF.